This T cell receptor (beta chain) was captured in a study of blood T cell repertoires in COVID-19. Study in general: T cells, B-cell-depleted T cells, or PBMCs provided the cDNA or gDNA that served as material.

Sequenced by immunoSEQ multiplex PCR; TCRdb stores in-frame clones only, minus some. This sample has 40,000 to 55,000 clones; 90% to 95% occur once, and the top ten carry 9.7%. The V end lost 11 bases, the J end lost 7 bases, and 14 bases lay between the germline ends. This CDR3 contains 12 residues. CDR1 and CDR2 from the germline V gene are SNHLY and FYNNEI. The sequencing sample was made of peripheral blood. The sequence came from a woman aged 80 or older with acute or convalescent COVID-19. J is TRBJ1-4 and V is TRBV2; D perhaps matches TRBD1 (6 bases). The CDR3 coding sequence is TGTGCCGCGAGGGGGTCAGGTGAAAAACTGTTTTTT. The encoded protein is CAARGSGEKLFF.